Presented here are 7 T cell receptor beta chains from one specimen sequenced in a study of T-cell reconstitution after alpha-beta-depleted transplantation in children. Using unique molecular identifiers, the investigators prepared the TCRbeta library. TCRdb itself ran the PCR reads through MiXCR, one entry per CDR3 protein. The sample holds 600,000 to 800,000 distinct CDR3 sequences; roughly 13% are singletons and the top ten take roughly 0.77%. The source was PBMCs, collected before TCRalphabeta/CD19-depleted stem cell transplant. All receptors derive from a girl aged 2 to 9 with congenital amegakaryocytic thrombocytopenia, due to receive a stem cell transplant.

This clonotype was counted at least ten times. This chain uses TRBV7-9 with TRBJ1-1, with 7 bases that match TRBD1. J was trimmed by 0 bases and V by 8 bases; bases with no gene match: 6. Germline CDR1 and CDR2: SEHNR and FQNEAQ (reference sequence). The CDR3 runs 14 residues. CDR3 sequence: CASDETGMNTEAFF. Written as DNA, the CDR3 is TGTGCCAGCGACGAGACAGGGATGAACACTGAAGCTTTCTTT.

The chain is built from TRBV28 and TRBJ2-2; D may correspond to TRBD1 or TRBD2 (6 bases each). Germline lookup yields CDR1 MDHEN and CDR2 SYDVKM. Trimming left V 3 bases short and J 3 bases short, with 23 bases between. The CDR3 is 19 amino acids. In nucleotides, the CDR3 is TGTGCCAGCAGTTTTTATTACCTTTTGGAGGGGGGCGACACCGGGGAGCTGTTTTTT. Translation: CASSFYYLLEGGDTGELFF.

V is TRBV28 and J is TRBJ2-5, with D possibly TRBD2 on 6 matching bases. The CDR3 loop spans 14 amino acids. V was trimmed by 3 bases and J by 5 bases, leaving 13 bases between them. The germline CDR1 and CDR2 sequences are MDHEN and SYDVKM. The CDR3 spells CASSLWRAMETQYF. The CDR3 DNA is TGTGCCAGCAGTTTGTGGAGGGCCATGGAGACCCAGTACTTC.

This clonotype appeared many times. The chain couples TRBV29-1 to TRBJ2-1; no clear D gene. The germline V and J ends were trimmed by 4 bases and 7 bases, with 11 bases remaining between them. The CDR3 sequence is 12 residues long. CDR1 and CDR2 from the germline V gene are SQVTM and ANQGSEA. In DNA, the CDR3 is TGCAGCGTTGGGCGGATGGGGAATGAGCAGTTCTTC. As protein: CSVGRMGNEQFF.

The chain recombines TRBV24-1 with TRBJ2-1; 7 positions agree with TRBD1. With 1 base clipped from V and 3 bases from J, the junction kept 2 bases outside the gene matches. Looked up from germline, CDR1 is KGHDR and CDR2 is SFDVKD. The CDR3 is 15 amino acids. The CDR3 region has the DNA TGTGCCACCAGTGATTTCGACAGGGACTACAATGAGCAGTTCTTC. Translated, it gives CATSDFDRDYNEQFF.

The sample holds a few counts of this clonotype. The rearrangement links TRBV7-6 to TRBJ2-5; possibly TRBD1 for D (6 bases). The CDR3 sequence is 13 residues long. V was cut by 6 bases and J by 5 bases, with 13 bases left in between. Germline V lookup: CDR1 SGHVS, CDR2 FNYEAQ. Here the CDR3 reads CASRNRESETQYF. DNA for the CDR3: TGTGCCAGCAGGAACAGGGAATCGGAGACCCAGTACTTC.

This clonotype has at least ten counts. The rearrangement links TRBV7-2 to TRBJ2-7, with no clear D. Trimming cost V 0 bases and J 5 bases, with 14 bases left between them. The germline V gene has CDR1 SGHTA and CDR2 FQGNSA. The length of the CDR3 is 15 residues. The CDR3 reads CASSLAGSGRNEQYF. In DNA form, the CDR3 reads TGTGCCAGCAGCTTAGCAGGGTCGGGTAGGAACGAGCAGTACTTC. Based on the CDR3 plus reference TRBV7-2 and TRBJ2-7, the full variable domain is GAGVSQSPSNKVTEKGKDVELRCDPISGHTALYWYRQSLGQGLEFLIYFQGNSAPDKSGLPSDRFSAERTGGSVSTLTIQRTQQEDSAVYLCASSLAGSGRNEQYFGPGTRLTVT.